This record concerns one T cell receptor beta chain sequence. The data are from a study of control samples from healthy donors and cancer patients. Using immunoSEQ multiplex PCR, the repertoire was profiled, and TCRdb retains in-frame clones only, with some absent. The sample table sets out approximately 190,000 clones. Germline CDR1 reads DFQATT; CDR2 reads SNEGSKA (reference sequence). The CDR3 consists of 11 residues. V was cut by 3 bases and J by 5 bases, with 7 bases left in between. J is TRBJ1-2 and V is TRBV20-1, with D unclear. The TCR was taken from a woman aged 30 to 39 in good health. The source material was blood. In DNA, the CDR3 is TGCAGTGCTAGCACAGAGTATGGCTACACCTTC. It translates to CSASTEYGYTF.